The 18 T cell receptor beta chains reported below all come from one sample, sequenced in a study of Ad26.COV2.S vaccination and SARS-CoV-2 variants. The data were produced by immunoSEQ multiplex PCR, yet TCRdb's version contains in-frame clones alone and is incomplete. Of roughly 510,000 clones in the sample, 87% are singletons; the top ten hold around 13%. Regarding treatment: roughly 19 received Ad26.COV2.S at low or high dose, single or two shots; several received placebo; per-sample allocation not given. At day 63 after the first vaccine or placebo injection, samples were drawn. This material consisted of peripheral blood, taken in a trial of Ad26.COV2.S vaccine versus placebo. These receptors originate from a person aged 18 to 59 who received the Ad26.COV2.S COVID-19 vaccine or a placebo.

The rearrangement joins TRBV28 to TRBJ2-3, with D perhaps being TRBD1 or TRBD2 (5 bases each). CDR3 size: 13 residues. The V end lost 5 bases, the J end lost 12 bases, and 18 bases lay between the germline ends. Germline V CDR1 and CDR2: MDHEN, SYDVKM. The CDR3 DNA sequence: TGTGCCAGCAGTGTGGGGACGGCAAGCACTCAGTATTTT. Translated, it gives CASSVGTASTQYF.

This chain connects TRBV11-2 to TRBJ2-7; 9 nucleotides match TRBD2. Germline V lookup: CDR1 SGHAT, CDR2 FQNNGV. There are 16 residues in the CDR3. V lost 5 bases and J lost 0; bases outside the gene matches: 8. CDR3 amino acids: CASSPRGSGSSYEQYF. The CDR3 bases are TGTGCCAGCAGCCCGCGGGGTAGCGGGAGCTCCTACGAGCAGTACTTC.

This clone turned up a few times. The chain is built from TRBV6-2 or TRBV6-3 and TRBJ2-7; 9 bases fit TRBD1. V was clipped by 5 bases and J by 2 bases; unmatched bases: 4. In germline, CDR1 is MNHEY, CDR2 SVGEGT. CDR3 length: 14 amino acids. The CDR3 region has the DNA TGTGCCAGCAGTCTACGGGACAGGGCCTACGAGCAGTACTTC. Translated: CASSLRDRAYEQYF.

This clone has just a few counts. V usage is TRBV3-1 (or the pseudogene TRBV3-2) and J usage is TRBJ2-1, with 9 bases fitting TRBD2. Germline assignment: CDR1 LGHDT and CDR2 YNNKEL (reference sequence). The CDR3 is made up of 15 amino acids. Trimming cost V 4 bases and J 6 bases; bases outside gene matches: 7. CDR3 nucleotides: TGTGCCAGCAGCCCTCAAGCGGGAGGTCTCAATGAGCAGTTCTTC. It is translated as CASSPQAGGLNEQFF.

The sample holds one count of this clone. The genes are TRBV7-8 and TRBJ1-3; TRBD1 matches 7 bases. CDR1 is SGHVS and CDR2 is FQNEAQ in the germline V gene. The CDR3 sequence is 15 residues long. V shed 1 base and J 5 bases; nucleotides not matched to a gene: 5. The CDR3 here is CASSLVGTVRNTIYF. The CDR3 DNA is TGTGCCAGCAGCTTAGTAGGGACAGTTCGAAACACCATATATTTT.

The CDR3 DNA is TGTGCCAGCAACGAGGCACGCAGACGGAAAGAGACCCAGTACTTC. Protein: CASNEARRRKETQYF. This sequence joins TRBV2 and TRBJ2-5, with D unclear. This CDR3 spans 15 amino acids. With 7 bases removed from V and 3 bases from J, the gap between germline ends came to 18 bases. In germline, CDR1 is SNHLY, CDR2 FYNNEI.

The J gene is TRBJ2-7, the V gene TRBV7-8, with D perhaps TRBD1 (5 bases). This CDR3 is built from 14 residues. The V gene lost 10 bases and the J gene lost 0 bases, with 16 bases spanning the gap. Looked up from germline, CDR1 is SGHVS and CDR2 is FQNEAQ. In DNA, the CDR3 is TGTGCCACTACCAAGGGGATTGGCTCCTACGAGCAGTACTTC. It translates to CATTKGIGSYEQYF.

This clone was seen a few times. The rearrangement links TRBV6-2 or TRBV6-3 to TRBJ1-5; no clear D gene. Germline lookup yields CDR1 MNHEY and CDR2 SVGEGT. V gave up 2 bases and J gave up 4 bases, with 3 bases separating them. The CDR3 extends over 12 amino acids. The CDR3 DNA follows: TGTGCCAGCAGTTACGCTAATCAGCCCCAGCATTTT. Protein sequence: CASSYANQPQHF.

CDR3 region: CASSLALTKGGTEAFF. The CDR3 DNA reads as TGTGCCAGCAGCTTAGCCCTAACTAAGGGGGGCACTGAAGCTTTCTTT. The chain employs TRBV7-2 and TRBJ1-1, with a tentative D call TRBD1 (6 bases). The CDR3 contains 16 residues. Trimming removed 0 bases from V and 4 bases from J, with 15 bases in between. CDR1 is SGHTA and CDR2 is FQGNSA in the germline V gene.

V usage is TRBV6-5 and J usage is TRBJ2-2, with D perhaps TRBD2 (5 bases). V lost 2 bases and J lost 4, with 8 bases in between. This CDR3 spans 14 amino acids. CDR1 and CDR2 (germline): MNHEY, SVGAGI. In DNA form, the CDR3 reads TGTGCCAGCAGTTACCGTCGGGGCACCGGGGAGCTGTTTTTT. This sequence encodes CASSYRRGTGELFF.

The chain carries TRBV9 and TRBJ2-3; D call uncertain. Looked up from germline, CDR1 is SGDLS and CDR2 is YYNGEE. There are 13 residues in the CDR3. Trimming left V 0 bases short and J 9 bases short, with 11 bases between. The CDR3: CASSVASETTQYF. The CDR3 DNA reads as TGTGCCAGCAGCGTAGCTTCTGAGACGACGCAGTATTTT.

The chain is built from TRBV21-1 and TRBJ1-4. TRBV21-1 is assigned pseudogene status. The CDR3 sequence is 16 residues long. CDR3 sequence reads: CASSIHTGRRREKLFF. The CDR3 DNA is TGTGCCAGTTCTATACATACAGGGAGGAGAAGGGAAAAACTGTTTTTT.

The chain uses TRBV27 and TRBJ1-1; tentative D call: TRBD1 (5 bases). From germline, CDR1 is MNHEY and CDR2 SMNVEV (reference sequence). With 6 bases removed from V and 1 base from J, the gap between germline ends came to 15 bases. The CDR3 sequence is 15 residues long. The CDR3 bases are TGTGCCAGCAGCCCTAACCGGGGGACGAACACTGAAGCTTTCTTT. This encodes CASSPNRGTNTEAFF.

This chain links TRBV5-1 with TRBJ2-7; D might be TRBD1 (6 bases). Germline values: CDR1 SGHRS, CDR2 YFSETQ. This CDR3 has 15 residues. Trimming took off 3 bases at V and 2 bases at J, with 15 bases between the two ends. The CDR3 is CASSSIDRTPYEQYF. The DNA for the CDR3 is TGCGCCAGCAGCTCCATAGACAGGACCCCCTACGAGCAGTACTTC.

The chain recombines TRBV4-3 with TRBJ1-1; 8 nucleotides line up with TRBD1. The V segment lost 0 bases and the J segment 4 bases; nucleotides outside the gene matches: 1. The germline CDR1 and CDR2 sequences are LGHNA and YSLEER. The CDR3 runs 14 residues. The CDR3 loop reads CASSQDGQGTEAFF. CDR3 nucleotides: TGCGCCAGCAGCCAAGACGGACAGGGCACTGAAGCTTTCTTT.

The chain has TRBV30 and TRBJ2-4, with D possibly matching TRBD1 (6 bases). The CDR3 consists of 16 residues. Germline-derived CDR1 and CDR2 are GTSNPN and SVGIG (reference sequence). V was trimmed by 1 base and J by 1 base, leaving 14 bases between them. CDR3 nucleotides: TGTGCCTGGAGTGCCCAGGGGCTCTTGGCCAAAAACATTCAGTACTTC. The encoded protein is CAWSAQGLLAKNIQYF.

The gene calls are TRBV5-8 and TRBJ1-3; weak D call: TRBD1 (5 bases). The V end was cut by 5 bases, the J end by 4 bases, with 10 bases between. The CDR3 spans 13 residues. Germline V gene sequence: CDR1 SGHTS, CDR2 YDEGEE. The CDR3 region is CASRRGSGNTIYF. As DNA, the CDR3 is TGTGCCAGCAGGCGGGGGTCAGGAAACACCATATATTTT.

V gene TRBV3-1 (or the pseudogene TRBV3-2) combines with J gene TRBJ2-2; 9 positions agree with TRBD1. CDR3 length: 15 residues. Germline V CDR1 and CDR2: LGHDT, YNNKEL (reference sequence). J gave up 6 bases and V 4 bases, and 6 bases lay outside the gene matches. This CDR3 reads CASSPRQGGSGELFF. The DNA of the CDR3 is TGTGCCAGCAGCCCTCGACAGGGGGGATCCGGGGAGCTGTTTTTT.